This T cell receptor (beta chain) was captured by sequencing in a study of T cell responses to AZD1222 COVID-19 vaccine (dated by TCRdb to the early 2020s). Background for the entire study: A total of approximately 240 trial participants underwent TCR sequencing, of whom around 200 received two doses of AZD1222 and about 25 received two doses of the MenACWY control vaccine. Trial participants were enrolled by age into 18-55, 56-69 and 70-plus year subgroups, with around 140, 26 and 57 TCR-sequenced participants respectively.

Cut back by 2 bases and 2 bases, the V and J ends lie 6 bases apart. Taken from cysteine to phenylalanine, the CDR3 has 13 residues. The sequence is cut down to CDR3 DNA, 39 bases in frame from base 1. Per the germline V gene (reference sequence), MNHEY is the CDR1 and SMNVEV is the CDR2. The time point label for this specimen denotes: baseline before first vaccination. Per the publication, the treatment or condition label means: meningococcal conjugate vaccine given as trial control. Vaccinee samples were obtained from the UK trials COV001 and COV002, which included a single-blind randomized controlled phase 2/3 trial of AZD1222 (ChAdOx1 nCoV-19) in healthy adults. For TCRbeta chain sequencing, PBMC samples were collected from trial participants at day 0 and at day 28 after the second dose. Overall results and qualifications from the work: Most participants were white British and females outnumbered males, and the authors suggested that clonal diversity may have been underestimated. The whole spike protein was spanned by vaccine-associated CD4 TCRs, and dominant responses were seen in regions 160-218 and 743-854. Reportedly, close to half of the unique spike-specific TCRs recognized epitopes lying outside the regions that are mutated in the B.1.351 and B.1.1.7 variants. In the small 56-69-year group, the increase in depth fell short of significance, most likely because of low power. Conclusions about previously exposed vaccinees are limited because only 6 or 7 AZD1222 recipients were SARS-CoV-2 seropositive at baseline. After two AZD1222 doses, spike-specific TCR breadth and depth were significantly higher than at day 0 and than in MenACWY recipients. Because no day 14 peak-response samples were available, repertoires were characterized only after the peak T cell response.

A remark on this clone: Its binding antigen is unknown. Base qualities are not recorded, but no much larger clone differs from it by a single base.

The CDR3 regions of human TCRbeta chains were analyzed by immunosequencing. For the original study's pipeline: TCRs in the repertoires were matched against a reference library of SARS-CoV-2-specific TCRs that had been generated with the MIRA antigen-specificity platform. Breadth was defined as the fraction of unique TCRs that were SARS-CoV-2-associated. Depth was defined as the fraction of total T cells that were SARS-CoV-2-associated. Using the MIRA data, every spike-specific TCR was mapped to the spike region that the TCR reacted to and assigned to either a CD4 or a CD8 class. Log10-transformed breadth and depth values were compared by one-way ANOVA with Sidak's multiple comparisons tests. Here the immuneACCESS table is served through TCRdb, limited to in-frame sequences with V and J called. Missing clones are a known gap in these copies; in checked studies unresolved V genes cover under half, and the rest lacks a known reason. From that table come the V and J calls and clone size; the DNA was used to work out D and trimming. The sample has 150,000 or so clones on record, about 93% of them singletons. Approximately 2.9% of the sample is taken by the ten largest.

This clonotype originated in an adult in good health. Recombination linked TRBV27 to TRBJ1-1, with no D gene named confidently. Sequenced material: peripheral blood, taken on day 0 of MenACWY control vaccination. The DNA sequence reads TGTGCCAGCAGTTTAGTCGGCAACACTGAAGCTTTCTTT. Translated, this gives CASSLVGNTEAFF.